A selection of T cell receptor beta chains follows, all from one sample in a study of blood T cell repertoires in COVID-19. Generated by immunoSEQ multiplex PCR, the TCRdb table keeps only in-frame clones and is missing some. The repertoire has about 170,000 clones, more than 70% of them found once; the top ten carry approximately 2.1%. Material: peripheral blood. The source of these receptors is a man in his fifties who had recovered from COVID-19. The CDR3 runs from the conserved cysteine through the conserved F or W. Fields, in order: J gene, V gene, clone size, D gene, CDR3 DNA, CDR3 protein. D genes are given only for firm matches. The listing skips clone size in some rows; elsewhere it reads once, few, many or a size class.

j_call: TRBJ2-7
v_call: TRBV7-2
clone_size: -
d_call: TRBD2
cdr3_nt: TGTGCCAGCAGCTCGGGCCTAGCGGGCCGGGTGGAGCAGTACTTC
cdr3_aa: CASSSGLAGRVEQYF

j_call: TRBJ1-4
v_call: TRBV11-2
clone_size: -
d_call: -
cdr3_nt: TGTGCCAGCAGCCCTTCGGGGAGAAGCGAAAAACTGTTTTTT
cdr3_aa: CASSPSGRSEKLFF

j_call: TRBJ2-2
v_call: TRBV11-2
clone_size: -
d_call: TRBD2
cdr3_nt: TGTGCCAGCAGCCCCATAGCGGGAGGAAGCACCGGGGAGCTGTTTTTT
cdr3_aa: CASSPIAGGSTGELFF

j_call: TRBJ2-7
v_call: TRBV5-4
clone_size: -
d_call: -
cdr3_nt: TGTGCCAGCAGCTGGATCGAGGGTGAGCAGTACTTC
cdr3_aa: CASSWIEGEQYF

j_call: TRBJ1-5
v_call: TRBV28
clone_size: -
d_call: -
cdr3_nt: TGTGCGGTCGATAGTTATAGCAATCAGCCCCAGCATTTT
cdr3_aa: CAVDSYSNQPQHF

j_call: TRBJ2-5
v_call: TRBV28
clone_size: -
d_call: TRBD1
cdr3_nt: TGTGCCAGCAGTTTAATGGGACAGAGTACCTCCGGGACCCAGTACTTC
cdr3_aa: CASSLMGQSTSGTQYF

j_call: TRBJ2-4
v_call: TRBV4-3
clone_size: -
d_call: TRBD2
cdr3_nt: TGCGCCAGCAGCCAAGACATGGTTAGCGGGGACATTCAGTACTTC
cdr3_aa: CASSQDMVSGDIQYF

j_call: TRBJ1-1
v_call: TRBV5-1
clone_size: -
d_call: -
cdr3_nt: TGCGCCAGCAGCTTGGGGCAGAAGACTGAAGCTTTCTTT
cdr3_aa: CASSLGQKTEAFF

j_call: TRBJ2-3
v_call: TRBV5-4
clone_size: -
d_call: TRBD2
cdr3_nt: TGTGCCAGCAGCCGGGAGGGGGGATCTAGCACAGATACGCAGTATTTT
cdr3_aa: CASSREGGSSTDTQYF

j_call: TRBJ1-5
v_call: TRBV30
clone_size: -
d_call: -
cdr3_nt: TGTGCCTGGAGCCAGGGTTCAAATCAGCCCCAGCATTTT
cdr3_aa: CAWSQGSNQPQHF

j_call: TRBJ2-2
v_call: TRBV11-2
clone_size: -
d_call: TRBD1
cdr3_nt: TGTGCCAGCAGCTTACTACAGGGGATCGGGGAGCTGTTTTTT
cdr3_aa: CASSLLQGIGELFF

j_call: TRBJ2-4
v_call: TRBV11-2
clone_size: once
d_call: -
cdr3_nt: TGTGCCAGCAGCATAGGTGACAAGGCCAAAAACATTCAGTACTTC
cdr3_aa: CASSIGDKAKNIQYF

j_call: TRBJ2-7
v_call: TRBV6-5
clone_size: -
d_call: TRBD1
cdr3_nt: TGTGCCAGCAGTTACGGACAGGGGGTAACCGAGCAGTACTTC
cdr3_aa: CASSYGQGVTEQYF

j_call: TRBJ2-3
v_call: TRBV2
clone_size: -
d_call: -
cdr3_nt: TGTGCCAGCAGTCGACAGCTTACGCAGTATTTT
cdr3_aa: CASSRQLTQYF

j_call: TRBJ2-1
v_call: TRBV7-2
clone_size: -
d_call: TRBD2
cdr3_nt: TGTGCCAGCAGCGGGACTAGTCGTTACAATGAGCAGTTCTTC
cdr3_aa: CASSGTSRYNEQFF